A single sample is the source of the 21 T cell receptor beta chains below, sequenced in a study of cytomegalovirus exposure and HLA in healthy donors. Primers for the PCR totalled 60 Vbeta and 13 Jbeta. Measured with immunoSEQ multiplex PCR; TCRdb has only the in-frame clones, and not every one. This table has 100,000 to 150,000 clones, more than 60% appearing once. The material sequenced was PBMCs. Receptors originate from a man between 18 and 29 years old in good health and CMV-seronegative.

This clone has a handful of counts. The rearrangement joins TRBV10-3 to TRBJ2-7; D gene uncertain. CDR3 size: 12 residues. CDR1 ENHRY and CDR2 SYGVKD come from the germline V gene. V was cut by 8 bases and J by 6 bases, with 14 bases left in between. The CDR3 reads CAISYSGGEQYF. CDR3 nucleotides: TGTGCCATCTCTTATTCCGGCGGCGAGCAGTACTTC.

This chain connects TRBV27 to TRBJ2-7; 7 bases align to TRBD2. Germline-derived CDR1 and CDR2 are MNHEY and SMNVEV (reference sequence). J lost 3 bases, V lost 5 bases, and 13 bases had no gene match. The CDR3 is 16 amino acids. For the CDR3, the DNA is TGTGCCAGCAGTCCCCCGATGGGGGGGATCCACTACGAGCAGTACTTC. Amino acid sequence: CASSPPMGGIHYEQYF.

The chain's CDR3 is CASSGRGGVGEQYF. The CDR3 coding sequence is TGCGCCAGCAGTGGCCGGGGAGGGGTCGGCGAGCAGTACTTC. The rearrangement joins TRBV10-1 to TRBJ2-7; the match to TRBD2 covers 7 bases. CDR3 length: 14 amino acids. V lost 4 bases and J lost 6; bases outside the gene matches: 9. Germline V gives CDR1 WNHNN, CDR2 SYGVQD (reference sequence).

Turning to this clone: The germline gene is not matched at one end of the junction; a read error may be the cause. The chain employs TRBV7-9 and TRBJ1-2, with 7 bases aligning to TRBD1. The CDR3 contains 15 residues. Germline CDR1 is SEHNR and CDR2 is FQNEAQ (reference sequence). The CDR3 reads CSSSEGEGATYGYTF. For the CDR3, the DNA is TGTTCCAGCAGCGAGGGAGAGGGGGCCACCTATGGCTACACCTTC.

Comments on this clone: The sample holds other DNA sequences that translate to the same CDR3. This chain links TRBV10-3 with TRBJ1-5, with D perhaps TRBD1 (6 bases). V was trimmed by 3 bases and J by 0 bases, leaving 9 bases between them. CDR1 and CDR2 (germline): ENHRY, SYGVKD. This CDR3 comprises 15 residues. The CDR3 region is CAISEGGSSNQPQHF. As DNA, the CDR3 is TGTGCCATCAGTGAAGGGGGATCTAGCAATCAGCCCCAGCATTTT.

This clone has a handful of counts. The chain carries TRBV11-2 and TRBJ2-3; 9 positions match TRBD2. The V gene's germline CDR1 is SGHAT and CDR2 FQNNGV. The CDR3 spans 17 residues. The V gene end was trimmed by 6 bases and the J gene end by 4 bases; junction bases not matched to a gene: 14. The CDR3 nucleotides are TGTGCCAGCAGTCCAAGTTTCGGACTAGCGTTCGCAGATACGCAGTATTTT. Its protein is CASSPSFGLAFADTQYF.

This clone has more than one count but fewer than ten. The chain joins TRBV19 to TRBJ2-7, with 7 bases aligning to TRBD1. Trimming removed 5 bases from V and 5 bases from J; junction bases left unmatched: 9. CDR3 size: 14 residues. Looked up from germline, CDR1 is LNHDA and CDR2 is SQIVND (reference sequence). CDR3 nucleotides: TGTGCCAGTAGTTGGACAGGCCGGGGAGACGAGCAGTACTTC. Encoded protein: CASSWTGRGDEQYF.

This clone was observed a single time. This sequence joins TRBV7-9 and TRBJ2-3; D gene ambiguous. The germline V and J ends were trimmed by 5 bases and 1 base, with 7 bases remaining between them. Germline-derived CDR1 and CDR2 are SEHNR and FQNEAQ (reference sequence). The CDR3 length is 13 residues. The CDR3 coding sequence is TGTGCCAGCAGCCCGACTGGCACAGATACGCAGTATTTT. As protein: CASSPTGTDTQYF.

The chain joins TRBV30 to TRBJ1-1; 8 nucleotides align to TRBD1. The germline gives CDR1 GTSNPN, CDR2 SVGIG (reference sequence). J lost 12 bases, V lost 5 bases, and 8 bases had no gene match. This CDR3 has 11 residues. The CDR3 protein is CAWAQQGGPFF. Written as DNA, the CDR3 is TGTGCCTGGGCCCAACAGGGGGGGCCTTTCTTT.

This clone was seen only a few times. This sequence joins TRBV27 and TRBJ2-2; a possible D gene is TRBD1 (5 bases). Germline V gene sequence: CDR1 MNHEY, CDR2 SMNVEV (reference sequence). CDR3 length: 13 amino acids. Trimming left V 2 bases short and J 4 bases short, with 5 bases between. CDR3 loop: CASSLRGTGELFF. The CDR3 region has the DNA TGTGCCAGCAGTTTAAGGGGCACCGGGGAGCTGTTTTTT.

This rearrangement joins TRBV2 to TRBJ1-5; D might be TRBD1 (6 bases). The V end was cut by 4 bases, the J end by 11 bases, with 12 bases between. In germline, CDR1 is SNHLY, CDR2 FYNNEI. The length of the CDR3 is 12 residues. CDR3 sequence: CASSAGQSTQHF. DNA for the CDR3: TGTGCCAGCAGTGCCGGACAGTCGACCCAGCATTTT. Full variable domain (missing parts from reference TRBV2 and TRBJ1-5): EPEVTQTPSHQVTQMGQEVILRCVPISNHLYFYWYRQILGQKVEFLVSFYNNEISEKSEIFDDQFSVERPDGSNFTLKIRSTKLEDSAMYFCASSAGQSTQHFGDGTRLSIL.

The chain combines TRBV25-1 with TRBJ1-4; D not certain. The V end lost 4 bases, the J end lost 7 bases, and 10 bases lay between the germline ends. The germline gives CDR1 MGHDK, CDR2 SYGVNS. The CDR3 runs 13 residues. CDR3 DNA sequence: TGTGCCAGCAGTGTTCTCGGGATTGAAAAACTGTTTTTT. It is translated as CASSVLGIEKLFF.

The rearrangement joins TRBV19 to TRBJ2-5, with D perhaps matching TRBD1 (7 bases). With 3 bases removed from V and 1 base from J, the gap between germline ends came to 15 bases. CDR1 is LNHDA, CDR2 SQIVND, per germline (reference sequence). The CDR3 covers 16 residues. The CDR3 DNA reads TGTGCCAGTAGTATTAACCAGGGGGGAGGCCAAGAGACCCAGTACTTC. Protein sequence: CASSINQGGGQETQYF.

This clone was observed a few times. The chain couples TRBV10-3 to TRBJ1-2; TRBD1 matches 8 bases. CDR1 is ENHRY, CDR2 SYGVKD, per germline. The CDR3 is 13 amino acids. Unmatched junction bases numbered 6, after V lost 4 bases and J lost 8 bases. The CDR3 region is CAISGQGLRGYTF. In DNA, the CDR3 is TGTGCCATCAGTGGACAGGGGCTGCGGGGCTACACCTTC.

This clone turned up a few times. The V call is TRBV6-6, the J call TRBJ2-7; TRBD2 matches at 7 bases. There are 16 residues in the CDR3. J lost 2 bases, V lost 6 bases, and 13 bases had no gene match. Germline assignment: CDR1 MNHNY and CDR2 SVGAGI (reference sequence). The CDR3 region has the DNA TGTGCCAGCAGGCCCAGACTAGCCTTAATCACCTACGAGCAGTACTTC. Translation gives CASRPRLALITYEQYF.

The rearrangement links TRBV4-1 to TRBJ2-6; 7 nucleotides line up with TRBD1. The CDR3 totals 15 residues. J gave up 0 bases and V 4 bases, and 0 bases lay outside the gene matches. CDR1 and CDR2 (germline): MGHRA, YSYEKL. The CDR3 reads CASSRDSSGANVLTF. CDR3 coding DNA: TGCGCCAGCAGCCGGGACAGCTCTGGGGCCAACGTCCTGACTTTC.

This clone was observed a few times. The chain has TRBV2 and TRBJ1-6; 7 bases are shared with TRBD1. The CDR3 runs to 13 residues. CDR1 is SNHLY, CDR2 FYNNEI, per germline. With 10 bases clipped from V and 8 bases from J, the junction kept 8 bases outside the gene matches. This CDR3 is CAKGGQGDSPLHF. The CDR3 bases are TGTGCCAAAGGGGGGCAGGGGGATTCACCCCTCCACTTT.

This rearrangement joins TRBV18 to TRBJ1-1, with TRBD1 matching 9 bases. Germline V gene lookup returns CDR1 KGHSH and CDR2 LQKENI. There are 15 residues in the CDR3. The V and J ends lost 1 base and 4 bases, in that order; junction bases with no gene match: 4. This chain's CDR3 is CASSPRQGEVTEAFF. The CDR3, as DNA: TGTGCCAGCTCACCACGACAGGGGGAAGTCACTGAAGCTTTCTTT.

In its sample, this clone was seen once. V and J are TRBV30 and TRBJ1-6, with D hard to call. Deletions cut 1 base from V and 6 bases from J, with 7 bases between. This CDR3 is built from 13 residues. Germline V gives CDR1 GTSNPN, CDR2 SVGIG (reference sequence). CDR3 sequence: CAWSAGLNSPLHF. CDR3 sequence (DNA): TGTGCCTGGAGTGCGGGTCTTAATTCACCCCTCCACTTT.

The count of this clone is one. The chain couples TRBV7-2 to TRBJ2-7; D is perhaps TRBD1 (5 bases). The V gene lost 0 bases and the J gene lost 2 bases, with 14 bases spanning the gap. Germline CDR1 is SGHTA and CDR2 is FQGNSA. The CDR3 loop spans 16 amino acids. The CDR3 is CASSLALNRLTYEQYF. CDR3 DNA sequence: TGTGCCAGCAGCTTAGCGCTAAACAGGTTGACCTACGAGCAGTACTTC.

V and J are TRBV15 and TRBJ1-5; TRBD1 is a possible D gene (5 bases). The V and J ends lost 7 bases and 1 base respectively, with 26 bases between them. CDR3 length: 19 residues. Germline values: CDR1 LNHNV, CDR2 YYDKDF (reference sequence). The CDR3 loop is CATNPYRQGSQESNQPQHF. The CDR3 nucleotides are TGTGCCACCAACCCCTACCGGCAGGGCTCTCAGGAAAGCAATCAGCCCCAGCATTTT.